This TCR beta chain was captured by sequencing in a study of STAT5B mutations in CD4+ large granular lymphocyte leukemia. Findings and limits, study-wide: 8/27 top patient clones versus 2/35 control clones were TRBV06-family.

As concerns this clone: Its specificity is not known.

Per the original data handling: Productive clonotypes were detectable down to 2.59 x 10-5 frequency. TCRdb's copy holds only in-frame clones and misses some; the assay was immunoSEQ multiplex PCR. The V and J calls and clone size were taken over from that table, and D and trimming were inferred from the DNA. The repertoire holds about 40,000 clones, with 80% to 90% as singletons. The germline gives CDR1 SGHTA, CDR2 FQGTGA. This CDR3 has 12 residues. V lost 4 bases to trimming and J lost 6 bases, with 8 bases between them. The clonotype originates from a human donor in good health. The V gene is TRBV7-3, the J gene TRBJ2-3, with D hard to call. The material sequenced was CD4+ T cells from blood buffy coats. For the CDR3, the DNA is TGTGCCAGCAGCTCTAGGTCGGATACGCAGTATTTT. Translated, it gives CASSSRSDTQYF.